These 20 T cell receptor beta chains were all obtained from the same sample, sequenced in a study of T cells in Graves' hyperthyroidism and ophthalmopathy. Amplified TCR beta CDR3 regions derived from RNA transcripts. With the HTBI primer set, the TCR CDR3 went through a first round of RT-PCR. TCRdb fed the multiplex PCR reads into MiXCR, producing one record per CDR3 protein. The sample lists 550,000 to 600,000 distinct CDR3 sequences; 35% to 55% were seen once. Sequencing was carried out using peripheral blood or thyroid tissue (not recorded which). The receptors come from an adult woman with Graves' disease, either hyperthyroidism or ophthalmopathy (not recorded which).

This rearrangement joins TRBV7-7 to TRBJ2-7, with TRBD1 matching 7 bases. The germline V gene encodes CDR1 SSHAT and CDR2 FNYEAQ (reference sequence). V lost 5 bases to trimming and J lost 1 base; unmatched junction nucleotides: 5. The CDR3 has 14 residues. The DNA for the CDR3 is TGTGCCAGCAGCGTAGACAGGGTTTCCTACGAGCAGTACTTC. This encodes CASSVDRVSYEQYF.

This clonotype came up many times. The chain couples TRBV11-2 to TRBJ2-7; 7 bases agree with TRBD2. Per the germline V gene, CDR1 is SGHAT and CDR2 is FQNNGV. After removal of 4 bases from V and 3 bases from J, the junction contained 15 bases not matched to a gene. The CDR3 runs 17 residues. The CDR3 coding sequence is TGTGCCAGCAGCTCTTCCCCTGGGGGGGGGACTTACTACGAGCAGTACTTC. Its translation: CASSSSPGGGTYYEQYF.

This chain uses TRBV5-1 with TRBJ2-7, with a weak D call TRBD2 (5 bases). This CDR3 comprises 12 residues. Germline V gene sequence: CDR1 SGHRS, CDR2 YFSETQ. The V gene lost 3 bases and the J gene lost 5 bases, with 9 bases spanning the gap. The chain's CDR3 is CASSSRADEQYF. In DNA form, the CDR3 reads TGCGCCAGCAGCTCTCGAGCGGACGAGCAGTACTTC.

Details on this clonotype: Given the absence of the conserved phenylalanine or tryptophan at the CDR3 end, a read error is likely. The DNA is omitted, as the CDR3 cannot be located on it reliably, and the CDR3 follows TCRdb's listing. The chain links TRBV20-1 to TRBJ1-3. The CDR3 extends over 9 residues, inclusive of both ends. Germline CDR1 and CDR2: DFQATT and SNEGSKA (reference sequence). The CDR3 protein is CSAWGLAYT.

The chain links TRBV7-6 to TRBJ2-7, with 10 bases fitting TRBD1. Per the germline V gene, CDR1 is SGHVS and CDR2 is FNYEAQ. CDR3 length: 16 amino acids. J gave up 5 bases and V 3 bases, and 10 bases lay outside the gene matches. The CDR3 loop is CASSFYTGTGVDEQYF. CDR3 in DNA: TGTGCCAGCAGCTTCTACACCGGGACAGGGGTAGACGAGCAGTACTTC.

The chain joins TRBV2 to TRBJ1-2; D is undetermined. V was clipped by 8 bases and J by 5 bases, with 12 bases between them. Per the germline V gene, CDR1 is SNHLY and CDR2 is FYNNEI. This CDR3 has 12 residues. The CDR3 sequence: CASARVEYGYTF. The CDR3 DNA reads as TGTGCCAGCGCCCGGGTGGAGTATGGCTACACCTTC.

The sample holds many counts of this clonotype. For the CDR3, the DNA is TGTGCCAGCAGTGTTGGGGGCCAGGAGACCCAGTACTTC. It codes for CASSVGGQETQYF. This sequence joins TRBV9 and TRBJ2-5, with a possible D match to TRBD1 (6 bases). V shed 5 bases and J shed 5 bases, with 13 bases lying between them. The CDR3 totals 13 residues. The germline V gene encodes CDR1 SGDLS and CDR2 YYNGEE.

The J gene is TRBJ1-3, the V gene TRBV10-1; TRBD1 might be the D (5 bases). CDR1 is WNHNN, CDR2 SYGVQD, per germline (reference sequence). There are 17 residues in the CDR3. Trimming stripped 4 bases from V and 1 base from J, with 17 bases between. DNA for the CDR3: TGCGCCAGCAGTGGTGGTCGGCAGGGTTCATCTGGAAACACCATATATTTT. This translates into CASSGGRQGSSGNTIYF.

The V call is TRBV2, the J call TRBJ1-1; D is undetermined. Trimming took 4 bases from V and 0 from J, leaving 9 bases between them. This CDR3 contains 14 residues. Germline V gene sequence: CDR1 SNHLY, CDR2 FYNNEI. CDR3 sequence reads: CASSADGVNTEAFF. In DNA form, the CDR3 reads TGTGCCAGCAGTGCCGATGGGGTGAACACTGAAGCTTTCTTT. Looking up the rest from reference TRBV2 and TRBJ1-1 gives the full variable domain: EPEVTQTPSHQVTQMGQEVILRCVPISNHLYFYWYRQILGQKVEFLVSFYNNEISEKSEIFDDQFSVERPDGSNFTLKIRSTKLEDSAMYFCASSADGVNTEAFFGQGTRLTVV.

The chain uses TRBV5-1 and TRBJ2-7, with D perhaps given as TRBD1 or TRBD2 (7 bases each). Trimming removed 2 bases from V and 6 bases from J, with 15 bases in between. The germline V gene encodes CDR1 SGHRS and CDR2 YFSETQ. The CDR3 covers 14 residues. The CDR3 region has the DNA TGCGCCAGCAGCTTCCCCAGGGGGGGGGGCGAGCAGTACTTC. Translation gives CASSFPRGGGEQYF.

This clonotype occurred many times. This chain connects TRBV4-1 to TRBJ2-7; maybe TRBD1 (6 bases). This CDR3 has 15 amino acids. Germline loops: CDR1 MGHRA, CDR2 YSYEKL. The V end was cut by 1 base, the J end by 3 bases, with 13 bases between. For the CDR3, the DNA is TGCGCCAGCAGCCAAGTGAAACAGGGAAACTACGAGCAGTACTTC. Protein sequence: CASSQVKQGNYEQYF.

This clonotype was recorded many times. The chain joins TRBV4-1 to TRBJ1-2, with D maybe TRBD1 (5 bases). The CDR3 is made up of 15 amino acids. Trimming removed 2 bases from V and 4 bases from J, with 14 bases in between. CDR1 is MGHRA and CDR2 is YSYEKL in the germline V gene. The CDR3 nucleotides are TGCGCCAGCAGCCAACCCGGGGGAAACTTCTATGGCTACACCTTC. Translated, it gives CASSQPGGNFYGYTF.

Concerning this clonotype: Just one base apart from a much larger clone, this may be a read error. The rearrangement links TRBV28 to TRBJ2-5, with 9 nucleotides matching TRBD2. Germline CDR1 MDHEN, CDR2 SYDVKM. This CDR3 contains 14 residues. The CDR3 loop reads CAGSGTSSGETQYF. The CDR3, as DNA: TGTGCCGGCAGTGGGACTAGCTCAGGAGAGACCCAGTACTTC.

The CDR3 DNA sequence: TGCAGTGCCCTTGGGCGGGTAGACGGGGCCAACGTCCTGACTTTC. This sequence encodes CSALGRVDGANVLTF. The chain links TRBV20-1 to TRBJ2-6, with D tentatively TRBD2 (5 bases). Looked up from germline, CDR1 is DFQATT and CDR2 is SNEGSKA (reference sequence). The CDR3 totals 15 residues. Trimming stripped 6 bases from V and 4 bases from J, with 16 bases between.

This clonotype was found many times. CDR3 in amino acids: CSARGPSGGVHEQYF. The CDR3 DNA reads as TGCAGTGCTAGGGGCCCTAGCGGGGGGGTCCACGAGCAGTACTTC. The chain employs TRBV20-1 and TRBJ2-7; 12 positions match TRBD2. This CDR3 is built from 15 residues. The germline gives CDR1 DFQATT, CDR2 SNEGSKA (reference sequence). Unmatched junction bases numbered 8, after V lost 3 bases and J lost 5 bases.

V gene TRBV6-1 combines with J gene TRBJ1-6; possible D gene TRBD1, 5 bases. Trimming cost V 5 bases and J 4 bases, with 6 bases left between them. Per the germline V gene, CDR1 is MNHNS and CDR2 is SASEGT. This CDR3 comprises 13 residues. The CDR3 nucleotides read TGTGCCAGCAGTCGACAGTATAATTCACCCCTCCACTTT. This encodes CASSRQYNSPLHF.

There are many counts of this clonotype. The chain employs TRBV20-1 and TRBJ2-7; 11 bases align to TRBD1. In germline, CDR1 is DFQATT, CDR2 SNEGSKA (reference sequence). Losses at the gene ends were 4 bases for V and 2 bases for J; bases not matched to a gene: 4. The CDR3 spans 14 residues. The CDR3 bases are TGCAGTGCTACTGGACAGGGGGCCGCCTACGAGCAGTACTTC. Its translation: CSATGQGAAYEQYF.

Ten or more counts support this clonotype. This chain joins TRBV20-1 and TRBJ2-7; D is possibly TRBD1 (6 bases). CDR3 length: 17 amino acids. Trimming pared 3 bases from V and 4 bases from J, leaving 25 bases between. The V gene's germline CDR1 is DFQATT and CDR2 SNEGSKA (reference sequence). The CDR3 nucleotides read TGCAGTGCTAGTCCCACCCAGGCACAGGGAATATGGTACGAGCAGTACTTC. It codes for CSASPTQAQGIWYEQYF.

The table lists this clonotype with many counts. The chain uses TRBV15 and TRBJ2-5; D is undetermined. The CDR3 has 17 amino acids. Germline V lookup: CDR1 LNHNV, CDR2 YYDKDF (reference sequence). The V and J ends lost 2 bases and 4 bases respectively, with 20 bases between them. This chain's CDR3 is CATSRTQRTSLGETQYF. DNA of the CDR3: TGTGCCACCAGCAGAACCCAAAGGACGTCCCTGGGAGAGACCCAGTACTTC.

The table lists this clonotype with a few counts. CDR3 residues: CASTSRQGDTGELFF. Written as DNA, the CDR3 is TGTGCCAGCACCTCCCGACAGGGGGACACCGGGGAGCTGTTTTTT. V and J are TRBV5-4 and TRBJ2-2; the match to TRBD1 covers 9 bases. This CDR3 is built from 15 residues. Germline CDR1 SGHNT, CDR2 YYREEE (reference sequence). V shed 6 bases, J shed 3 bases, and the junction held 6 bases outside the gene matches.